The T cell receptor beta chain described here comes from a study of blood T cell repertoires in COVID-19. Across the whole study: COVID-19 samples collected from the United States, Italy and Spain covered acute and convalescent phases. Sources were T cells, B-cell-depleted T cells, or PBMCs; the material itself was cDNA or gDNA.

In the study's own analysis: By means of reference gene primer amplification, nucleated cell counts were estimated. The data were produced by immunoSEQ multiplex PCR, yet TCRdb's version contains in-frame clones alone and is incomplete. The DNA gave D and trimming, while V, J and clone size come from that table. The sample yields 150,000 to 200,000 clones, around 81% seen once. The CDR3 loop spans 13 amino acids. The germline V gene has CDR1 MDHEN and CDR2 SYDVKM. V dropped 10 bases and J dropped 0 bases, with 11 bases sitting between them. The receptor comes from a human donor with acute or convalescent COVID-19. The donor label of this sample is uncertain. Sequencing was performed on peripheral blood. This chain uses TRBV28 with TRBJ2-3, with no clear D. For the CDR3, the DNA is TGTGCCACTACAGAGCTAAGCACAGATACGCAGTATTTT. Translating it yields CATTELSTDTQYF.